This is a list of T cell receptor beta chains from one sample in a study of Ad26.COV2.S vaccination and SARS-CoV-2 variants. Only in-frame clones appear in the TCRdb table, and some are missing; sequencing was by immunoSEQ multiplex PCR. The table records 300,000 to 450,000 clones, about 92% of them present only once. The specimen comprised peripheral blood, sampled after recovery from COVID-19. These receptors came from a human donor who had recovered from COVID-19. The CDR3 runs from the conserved cysteine through the conserved F or W. Fields, in order: J gene, D gene, V gene, clone size, CDR3 DNA, CDR3 protein. D genes are given only for firm matches. Part of the rows lack a size; the others show once, few, many or a class for expanded clones.

J: TRBJ2-1
D: -
V: TRBV15
size: -
DNA: TGTGCCACCAGCTCAGTCGCTTACCTCAATGAGCAGTTCTTC
CDR3: CATSSVAYLNEQFF

J: TRBJ2-7
D: TRBD2
V: TRBV2
size: once
DNA: TGTGCCAGCAGTGATGCGCTAGCGGGTCCCAAATACGAGCAGTACTTC
CDR3: CASSDALAGPKYEQYF

J: TRBJ1-2
D: -
V: TRBV7-9
size: -
DNA: TGTGCCAGCAGCTTACGCGGCTACACCTTC
CDR3: CASSLRGYTF

J: TRBJ1-2
D: -
V: TRBV29-1
size: -
DNA: TGCAGCGTTGAAATCGAACCAGGCTACACCTTC
CDR3: CSVEIEPGYTF

J: TRBJ2-7
D: -
V: TRBV18
size: -
DNA: TGTGCCAGCTCACCCATTACCGGGGAACTTTACGAGCAGTACTTC
CDR3: CASSPITGELYEQYF

J: TRBJ2-1
D: -
V: TRBV3-1/TRBV3-2
size: -
DNA: TGTGCCAGCAGCCCTAGAGAGCGGGAGCAGTTCTTC
CDR3: CASSPREREQFF

J: TRBJ2-7
D: TRBD1
V: TRBV6-1
size: -
DNA: TGTGCCAGCAGTGAACTTCGGAAAACAGGGGGTAGTGAGCAGTACTTC
CDR3: CASSELRKTGGSEQYF

J: TRBJ2-1
D: -
V: TRBV27
size: once
DNA: TGTGCCAGCAGTTTTTCGGGGGTCTACAATGAGCAGTTCTTC
CDR3: CASSFSGVYNEQFF

J: TRBJ1-1
D: TRBD1
V: TRBV14
size: -
DNA: TGTGCCAGCAGCCTAGCGACAGGGGTAGCTTTCTTT
CDR3: CASSLATGVAFF

J: TRBJ1-5
D: -
V: TRBV27
size: -
DNA: TGTGCCAGCAGTTTATCGGGATCCAATCAGCCCCAGCATTTT
CDR3: CASSLSGSNQPQHF

J: TRBJ2-2
D: -
V: TRBV5-1
size: -
DNA: TGCGCCAGCAGCCCCTGGGGTGGGTCCGGGGAGCTGTTTTTT
CDR3: CASSPWGGSGELFF

J: TRBJ1-1
D: -
V: TRBV18
size: -
DNA: TGTGCCAGCTCACTGGTTGGGGGCTTGGATAACACTGAAGCTTTCTTT
CDR3: CASSLVGGLDNTEAFF

J: TRBJ2-3
D: -
V: TRBV6-4
size: -
DNA: TGTGCCAGCAGTGTCGACGGTGCTTTCACAGATACGCAGTATTTT
CDR3: CASSVDGAFTDTQYF

J: TRBJ2-2
D: TRBD2
V: TRBV7-2
size: -
DNA: TGTGCCAGCAGCGGCCCGGGACTAGCGTTGGATTACACCGGGGAGCTGTTTTTT
CDR3: CASSGPGLALDYTGELFF

J: TRBJ2-1
D: TRBD1
V: TRBV29-1
size: -
DNA: TGCAGCGCCAGGACAGGGAATGAGCAGTTCTTC
CDR3: CSARTGNEQFF

J: TRBJ1-1
D: -
V: TRBV7-9
size: -
DNA: TGTGCCAGCAGCCCAAACCCGGTGGGGGCGACGAACACTGAAGCTTTCTTT
CDR3: CASSPNPVGATNTEAFF

J: TRBJ1-1
D: -
V: TRBV11-2
size: -
DNA: TGTGCCAGCAGCCGGGGAGGGAAACCGAACACTGAAGCTTTCTTT
CDR3: CASSRGGKPNTEAFF

J: TRBJ2-7
D: -
V: TRBV20-1
size: -
DNA: TGCAGTGCTGGCTACGAGCAGTACTTC
CDR3: CSAGYEQYF

J: TRBJ2-3
D: -
V: TRBV19
size: -
DNA: TGTGCCAGTAGGATCCGGGGGATATCGCTAATTACGAGCACAGATACGCAGTATTTT
CDR3: CASRIRGISLITSTDTQYF

J: TRBJ1-4
D: -
V: TRBV7-9
size: -
DNA: TGTGCCAGCAGCTGGGGGGGGGAAAAACTGTTTTTT
CDR3: CASSWGGEKLFF

J: TRBJ1-5
D: -
V: TRBV18
size: -
DNA: TGTGCCAGCTCGCTCTACGGACAAGATCAGCCCCAGCATTTT
CDR3: CASSLYGQDQPQHF

J: TRBJ1-2
D: -
V: TRBV7-2
size: -
DNA: TGTGCCAGCAGCTTAGCGGTCAGGGCAGAGGGCTACACCTTC
CDR3: CASSLAVRAEGYTF

J: TRBJ2-3
D: -
V: TRBV4-3
size: -
DNA: TGCGCCAGCAGCCAAGTAGCGGCTAGCACAGATACGCAGTATTTT
CDR3: CASSQVAASTDTQYF

J: TRBJ2-3
D: TRBD2
V: TRBV6-4
size: -
DNA: TGTGCCAGCTCGGGAGGGGACACAGATACGCAGTATTTT
CDR3: CASSGGDTDTQYF

J: TRBJ1-2
D: TRBD1
V: TRBV7-9
size: -
DNA: TGTGCCAGCAGCCCGATAGGGGGACAGGGGACTGGCTATGGCTACACCTTC
CDR3: CASSPIGGQGTGYGYTF

J: TRBJ1-2
D: TRBD1
V: TRBV2
size: -
DNA: TGTGCCAGCAGTGAACACAGGGGATCTGCTAACTATGGCTACACCTTC
CDR3: CASSEHRGSANYGYTF

J: TRBJ2-2
D: -
V: TRBV5-5
size: -
DNA: TGTGCCAGCAGCCCCAACTACCCACAGGGGAGGACCGGGGAGCTGTTTTTT
CDR3: CASSPNYPQGRTGELFF

J: TRBJ1-1
D: -
V: TRBV9
size: -
DNA: TGTGCCAGCAGCGTCGGGACGGTACCCACTGAAGCTTTCTTT
CDR3: CASSVGTVPTEAFF

J: TRBJ2-7
D: -
V: TRBV3-1/TRBV3-2
size: -
DNA: TGTGCCAGCAGCCAAGGTAGGGGGGCCATTTACGAGCAGTACTTC
CDR3: CASSQGRGAIYEQYF

J: TRBJ2-1
D: TRBD2
V: TRBV11-3
size: -
DNA: TGTGCCAGCAGCTTAGAGACTAGCGGGGCCTACAATGAGCAGTTCTTC
CDR3: CASSLETSGAYNEQFF

J: TRBJ1-5
D: -
V: TRBV7-6
size: -
DNA: TGTGCCAGCAGCTTAGAGGAGTCATCCTTTTATGGAAATCAGCCCCAGCATTTT
CDR3: CASSLEESSFYGNQPQHF

J: TRBJ2-7
D: -
V: TRBV7-8
size: -
DNA: TGTGCCAGCAGCTTAGGGAGGATTCGATACGAGCAGTACTTC
CDR3: CASSLGRIRYEQYF

J: TRBJ1-2
D: -
V: TRBV6-6
size: -
DNA: TGTGCCAGCAGTCAAGGAAACTATGGCTACACCTTC
CDR3: CASSQGNYGYTF

J: TRBJ1-4
D: -
V: TRBV6-4
size: -
DNA: TGTGCCAGCAGTGAGAAGGTACTGTTTTTT
CDR3: CASSEKVLFF

J: TRBJ2-4
D: TRBD2
V: TRBV5-4
size: -
DNA: TGTGCCAGCAGCTTGGGGGCGGGGGGCGGTGCCAAAAACATTCAGTACTTC
CDR3: CASSLGAGGGAKNIQYF